This TCR beta chain emerged from a study of blood T cell repertoires in COVID-19. Study context: COVID-19 samples collected from the United States, Italy and Spain covered acute and convalescent phases.

TCRdb keeps only in-frame clones here, not all; method: immunoSEQ multiplex PCR. This sample carries approximately 120,000 clones, around 82% of them seen once, and the ten largest clones take roughly a sixth. The sample consisted of peripheral blood. This TCR came from a man younger than 40 with COVID-19, enrolled during active disease.

The CDR3 sequence is CASSAGTSGGYEQYF. The CDR3, as DNA: TGCGCCAGCAGCGCCGGGACTAGCGGGGGGTACGAGCAGTACTTC. J is TRBJ2-7 and V is TRBV5-1; 15 nucleotides align to TRBD2. V gave up 4 bases and J gave up 4 bases; unmatched junction bases: 3. The V gene's germline CDR1 is SGHRS and CDR2 YFSETQ. The CDR3 runs 15 residues.